Each of the 19 T cell receptor beta chains below was sequenced from the same sample in a study of cytomegalovirus exposure and HLA in healthy donors. 60 Vbeta and 13 Jbeta primers were used in PCR. Clones were sequenced by immunoSEQ multiplex PCR, and TCRdb holds only the in-frame ones, with some missing. The sample records about 140,000 clones, 70% to 85% being singletons. Sequences were obtained from PBMCs. Receptor source: a man aged 25-45 years in good health and CMV-seropositive.

V usage is TRBV30 and J usage is TRBJ1-6; weak D call: TRBD1 (6 bases). The V and J ends lost 4 bases and 7 bases respectively, with 17 bases between them. CDR3 length: 15 amino acids. Germline-derived CDR1 and CDR2 are GTSNPN and SVGIG (reference sequence). The CDR3 sequence: CAWKGERHKNSPLHF. In nucleotides, the CDR3 is TGTGCCTGGAAGGGGGAGCGACATAAAAATTCACCCCTCCACTTT. The variable domain in full, completed from reference TRBV30 and TRBJ1-6, reads SQTIHQWPATLVQPVGSPLSLECTVEGTSNPNLYWYRQAAGRGLQLLFYSVGIGQISSEVPQNLSASRPQDRQFILSSKKLLLSDSGFYLCAWKGERHKNSPLHFGNGTRLTVT.

This clone came up a few times. CDR3 loop: CASSLQGRGQPQHF. The CDR3 nucleotides are TGTGCCAGCAGTCTACAGGGAAGAGGTCAGCCCCAGCATTTT. The chain employs TRBV6-5 and TRBJ1-5, with D possibly TRBD1 on 6 matching bases. Germline V lookup: CDR1 MNHEY, CDR2 SVGAGI. The germline V and J ends were trimmed by 5 bases and 6 bases, with 14 bases remaining between them. This CDR3 is 14 amino acids long.

The V and J genes are TRBV7-9 and TRBJ2-3; D is undetermined. V dropped 1 base and J dropped 3 bases, with 8 bases sitting between them. The CDR3 is made up of 14 amino acids. In germline, CDR1 is SEHNR, CDR2 FQNEAQ (reference sequence). The CDR3 region is CASSLDLFTDTQYF. The CDR3 DNA reads TGTGCCAGCAGCTTAGATCTGTTTACAGATACGCAGTATTTT.

This chain links TRBV7-9 with TRBJ1-5, with D possibly being TRBD1 (5 bases). Germline CDR1 and CDR2: SEHNR and FQNEAQ (reference sequence). V shed 5 bases and J shed 0 bases, with 14 bases lying between them. This CDR3 spans 16 amino acids. The CDR3: CASSPGEPYSNQPQHF. Written as DNA, the CDR3 is TGTGCCAGCAGCCCGGGGGAGCCATATAGCAATCAGCCCCAGCATTTT.

This sequence joins TRBV7-2 and TRBJ1-3; 9 bases align to TRBD1. Trimming at V came to 4 bases and at J to 3 bases, leaving 4 bases not matched to a gene. Germline V gene data show CDR1 as SGHTA and CDR2 as FQGNSA. This CDR3 spans 15 amino acids. The CDR3 loop is CASSSYRGHGNTIYF. In DNA, the CDR3 is TGTGCCAGCAGCTCGTACAGGGGGCATGGAAACACCATATATTTT.

Of note for this clone: Other DNA sequences from this sample encode an identical CDR3 as well. This chain connects TRBV18 to TRBJ2-7, with 8 bases matching TRBD2. Looked up from germline, CDR1 is KGHSH and CDR2 is LQKENI. This CDR3 region has 15 residues. The ends lost 3 bases at V and 2 bases at J; junction bases unmatched: 6. This CDR3 reads CASSPPSGGTYEQYF. The CDR3, as DNA: TGTGCCAGCTCACCCCCCTCGGGGGGGACCTACGAGCAGTACTTC.

This chain connects TRBV6-5 to TRBJ2-5, with a tentative D call TRBD2 (6 bases). The J call is doubtful: the DNA matches TRBJ2-7 better. CDR3 size: 13 residues. Germline CDR1 reads MNHEY; CDR2 reads SVGAGI. For the CDR3, the DNA is TGTGCCAGCAGTACCGCGGGGCCGTACGAGCAGTACTTC. Translating it yields CASSTAGPYEQYF.

The V and J genes are TRBV30 and TRBJ2-1; 9 nucleotides line up with TRBD2. Germline values: CDR1 GTSNPN, CDR2 SVGIG (reference sequence). The CDR3 consists of 15 residues. J gave up 12 bases and V 3 bases, and 15 bases lay outside the gene matches. This CDR3 reads CAWRLRGGGGFGQFF. Written as DNA, the CDR3 is TGTGCCTGGAGGTTGCGGGGCGGGGGGGGCTTTGGGCAGTTCTTC.

This clone came up a few times. The chain recombines TRBV6-1 with TRBJ1-5; 11 positions agree with TRBD1. CDR1 is MNHNS, CDR2 SASEGT, per germline. J was trimmed by 4 bases and V by 2 bases; bases with no gene match: 4. There are 16 residues in the CDR3. The CDR3 protein is CASSERGDRGNQPQHF. Written as DNA, the CDR3 is TGTGCCAGCAGTGAACGGGGGGACAGGGGGAATCAGCCCCAGCATTTT.

This clone turned up a few times. The rearrangement uses TRBV27 and TRBJ2-2, with 11 bases lining up with TRBD2. The V gene's germline CDR1 is MNHEY and CDR2 SMNVEV (reference sequence). J lost 4 bases, V lost 6 bases, and 4 bases had no gene match. CDR3 size: 15 residues. The CDR3 here is CASSPGLAGTGELFF. The CDR3 bases are TGTGCCAGCAGCCCTGGACTAGCGGGCACCGGGGAGCTGTTTTTT.

The chain has TRBV11-2 and TRBJ1-2; 9 nucleotides match TRBD1. With V trimmed by 7 bases and J by 4 bases, 7 bases remained unmatched. The CDR3 runs to 14 residues. CDR1 is SGHAT, CDR2 FQNNGV, per germline. In nucleotides, the CDR3 is TGTGCCAGCACCAACAGGGGGCAGGGCTATGGCTACACCTTC. Translating it yields CASTNRGQGYGYTF.

V is TRBV11-2 and J is TRBJ2-1, with 9 bases aligning to TRBD2. The CDR3 sequence is 13 residues long. Germline V CDR1 and CDR2: SGHAT, FQNNGV. For the CDR3, the DNA is TGTTACCTCAGCGGGAGGAGGGACAATGAGCAGTTCTTC. The encoded protein is CYLSGRRDNEQFF.

A word on this clone: One end of the junction fails to match germline, which may point to a read error. The J gene is TRBJ2-5, the V gene TRBV18; no reliable D call. CDR1 and CDR2 (germline): KGHSH, LQKENI. This CDR3 spans 13 amino acids. DNA for the CDR3: TGTGCCAGCTCACCGGTCAGTCAAGAGGCCCAGTACTTC. Its translation: CASSPVSQEAQYF. Based on the CDR3 plus reference TRBV18 and TRBJ2-5, the full variable domain is NAGVMQNPRHLVRRRGQEARLRCSPMKGHSHVYWYRQLPEEGLKFMVYLQKENIIDESGMPKERFSAEFPKEGPSILRIQQVVRGDSAAYFCASSPVSQEAQYFGPGTRLLVL.

This chain links TRBV7-8 with TRBJ2-3; 13 nucleotides agree with TRBD2. J lost 3 bases, V lost 4 bases, and 4 bases had no gene match. This CDR3 has 16 residues. Germline CDR1 is SGHVS and CDR2 is FQNEAQ. The DNA for the CDR3 is TGTGCCAGCAGCTCCCCGGGACTAGCGGGAACAGATACGCAGTATTTT. Amino acid sequence: CASSSPGLAGTDTQYF.

The chain is built from TRBV5-5 and TRBJ2-7, with 9 bases matching TRBD1. CDR3 length: 14 amino acids. With 3 bases clipped from V and 2 bases from J, the junction kept 3 bases outside the gene matches. The germline gives CDR1 SGHKS, CDR2 YYEKEE (reference sequence). CDR3 bases: TGTGCCAGCAGCTACCGGGACAGGGCCTACGAGCAGTACTTC. It specifies CASSYRDRAYEQYF.

This clone has a single count. The V gene is TRBV15, the J gene TRBJ2-5; 7 bases line up with TRBD2. This CDR3 is 14 amino acids long. V was clipped by 5 bases and J by 0 bases; unmatched bases: 3. In germline, CDR1 is LNHNV, CDR2 YYDKDF (reference sequence). The CDR3 reads CATSGGVNQETQYF. The CDR3 DNA reads as TGTGCCACCAGCGGGGGGGTCAACCAAGAGACCCAGTACTTC.

In its sample, this clone was seen once. The chain uses TRBV5-8 and TRBJ2-2; 7 positions agree with TRBD1. The CDR3 contains 16 residues. CDR1 is SGHTS, CDR2 YDEGEE, per germline. With 1 base clipped from V and 2 bases from J, the junction kept 5 bases outside the gene matches. The DNA for the CDR3 is TGTGCCAGCAGCTTGTTACAGGGGATAAACACCGGGGAGCTGTTTTTT. It encodes CASSLLQGINTGELFF.

V is TRBV13 and J is TRBJ1-4; no clear D. The V end was cut by 6 bases, the J end by 0 bases, with 14 bases between. Germline CDR1 and CDR2: PRHDT and FYEKMQ (reference sequence). CDR3 length: 16 amino acids. CDR3 amino acids: CASSPPQAATNEKLFF. Written as DNA, the CDR3 is TGTGCCAGCAGTCCCCCGCAGGCTGCAACTAATGAAAAACTGTTTTTT.

In its sample, this clone was seen once. The chain combines TRBV18 with TRBJ1-3; perhaps TRBD1 as D (5 bases). The V end was cut by 1 base, the J end by 5 bases, with 12 bases between. CDR1 and CDR2 from the germline V gene are KGHSH and LQKENI. The CDR3 spans 15 residues. The CDR3 is CASSPQGNLRNTIYF. DNA for the CDR3: TGTGCCAGCTCACCACAGGGGAATTTGAGAAACACCATATATTTT.